This TCR beta chain was obtained from a study of identical twins. In germline, CDR1 is SGHRS, CDR2 YFSETQ. The junction had 7 bases not matched to a gene; V was cut back by 3 bases and J by 6 bases. This CDR3 spans 15 amino acids. A universal primer site arose from template switching, and cDNA bore unique molecular identifiers. TCRdb itself ran the 5' RACE reads through MiXCR, one entry per CDR3 protein. Of some 96,000 distinct CDR3 sequences in the sample, 5.9% were seen once. Findings and limits, study-wide: Abundant beta clonotypes from cord blood bore fewer insertions; memory repertoires lacked this pattern. Sequences that were out-of-frame, alpha and twin-shared displayed an excess of low generation probability.

This clonotype has a count of ten or more. Its antigen is unidentified. The sequence derives from a woman in her forties or fifties in good health. The material sequenced was memory T cells sorted from blood. This rearrangement joins TRBV5-1 to TRBJ2-5; 11 bases line up with TRBD1. CDR3 in amino acids: CASSSDRGRLKTQYF. CDR3 sequence (DNA): TGCGCCAGCAGCTCGGACAGGGGGCGCTTAAAGACCCAGTACTTC.